This T cell receptor beta chain was identified during a study of CD8+ T cells in alopecia areata. Study-wide results and caveats: Resident alphabeta T cells of normal skin are also sequenced in scalp samples.

In regard to this clone: Its target is not known.

This CDR3 is 12 amino acids long. The trim removed 5 bases at V and 9 bases at J, leaving 4 bases unmatched. Germline V lookup: CDR1 SNHLY, CDR2 FYNNEI. In each case, RNA was isolated and then reverse transcribed into cDNA as the sequencing template. Measured with immunoSEQ multiplex PCR; TCRdb has only the in-frame clones, and not every one. This table holds roughly 250,000 clones, roughly 69% found once. Collected material from alopecia areata patients comprised lesional scalp punch biopsies and peripheral blood. PBMCs yielded sorted CD4+ and CD8+ T cells. The source was CD4+ T cells sorted from blood, collected at week 0. This chain connects TRBV2 to TRBJ2-3; TRBD1 matches 8 bases. The TCR sequence derives from a human donor with alopecia areata. CDR3 protein: CASSNGQGTQYF. CDR3 coding DNA: TGTGCCAGCAGTAATGGACAGGGCACGCAGTATTTT.